The 26 T cell receptor beta chains below were found in one sample sequenced in a study of blood T cell repertoires in COVID-19. Assay: immunoSEQ multiplex PCR; the TCRdb copy retains only in-frame clones and omits some. The sample has about 220,000 clones, 82% seen once. What was sequenced was PBMCs or T cells enriched from blood (not recorded which). These receptors originate from a woman aged 60-70 years who had recovered from COVID-19.

V gene TRBV29-1 combines with J gene TRBJ1-1, with D maybe TRBD1 (5 bases). V lost 4 bases, J lost 4 bases, and 16 bases lay in between. Germline V gives CDR1 SQVTM, CDR2 ANQGSEA. The length of the CDR3 is 14 residues. The CDR3 sequence: CSVAAQGLGTEAFF. The CDR3 DNA is TGCAGCGTTGCGGCCCAGGGCTTGGGCACTGAAGCTTTCTTT.

CDR3 nucleotides: TGTGCCAGCAGTTACTCGAGTCGGGTATCGAGCACTGAAGCTTTCTTT. Residues: CASSYSSRVSSTEAFF. The rearrangement links TRBV6-5 to TRBJ1-1; no clear D. The germline V and J ends were trimmed by 0 bases and 4 bases, with 15 bases remaining between them. The CDR3 has 16 residues. Germline CDR1 reads MNHEY; CDR2 reads SVGAGI.

This clone was detected once. This rearrangement joins TRBV11-3 to TRBJ2-1; D is uncertain. Germline V CDR1 and CDR2: SGHNT, YENEEA. Trimming took off 5 bases at V and 8 bases at J, with 7 bases between the two ends. The CDR3 runs to 11 residues. Here the CDR3 reads CASSKHHEQFF. Written as DNA, the CDR3 is TGTGCCAGCAGCAAACACCATGAGCAGTTCTTC.

The V gene is TRBV5-1, the J gene TRBJ1-1; TRBD1 matches 7 bases. Germline values: CDR1 SGHRS, CDR2 YFSETQ. The CDR3 spans 14 residues. With 4 bases clipped from V and 4 bases from J, the junction kept 7 bases outside the gene matches. This CDR3 is CASSQGGGSTEAFF. CDR3 bases: TGCGCCAGCAGCCAGGGGGGTGGAAGCACTGAAGCTTTCTTT.

This clone has just one count. The rearrangement uses TRBV6-1 and TRBJ1-2, with a weak D call TRBD1 (6 bases). The CDR3 totals 14 residues. V lost 1 base and J lost 7, with 13 bases in between. Germline assignment: CDR1 MNHNS and CDR2 SASEGT. The CDR3 bases are TGTGCCAGCAGTGAAGAGGGGGGGGCGGTTGGCTACACCTTC. Translated, it gives CASSEEGGAVGYTF.

This clone was observed a few times. The chain combines TRBV12-3 or TRBV12-4 with TRBJ1-2; possibly TRBD1 for D (6 bases). The CDR3 extends over 13 amino acids. Trimming took off 2 bases at V and 5 bases at J, with 9 bases between the two ends. As DNA, the CDR3 is TGTGCCAGCAGTTTATTTAGGGGGTATGGCTACACCTTC. Translating it yields CASSLFRGYGYTF.

This rearrangement joins TRBV3-1 (or the pseudogene TRBV3-2) to TRBJ2-7, with 15 bases that match TRBD2. V was pared by 4 bases and J by 6 bases, with 7 bases of the junction left unmatched. The germline CDR1 and CDR2 sequences are LGHDT and YNNKEL (reference sequence). The CDR3 contains 16 residues. CDR3 nucleotides: TGTGCCAGCAGCCTGTGGGGACTAGCGGGGGGATCCGAGCAGTACTTC. As protein: CASSLWGLAGGSEQYF.

This clone has just one count. The chain employs TRBV7-8 and TRBJ2-5; TRBD1 matches 7 bases. The CDR3 consists of 14 residues. CDR1 SGHVS and CDR2 FQNEAQ come from the germline V gene. Trimming took 5 bases from V and 0 from J; bases not matched to a gene: 3. CDR3 bases: TGTGCCAGCAGCCCGGGGACAGACCAAGAGACCCAGTACTTC. Protein product: CASSPGTDQETQYF.

This chain connects TRBV19 to TRBJ1-5; TRBD1 aligns across 8 bases. Germline assignment: CDR1 LNHDA and CDR2 SQIVND (reference sequence). This CDR3 spans 13 amino acids. The V segment lost 4 bases and the J segment 7 bases; nucleotides outside the gene matches: 3. This chain's CDR3 is CASSTQGAQPQHF. The CDR3, as DNA: TGTGCCAGTAGTACGCAGGGGGCACAGCCCCAGCATTTT.

This chain joins TRBV10-1 and TRBJ1-3, with D unresolved. The CDR3 length is 13 residues. Germline CDR1 reads WNHNN; CDR2 reads SYGVQD (reference sequence). The CDR3 DNA reads TGCGGAAACGAACAAAACTCTGGAAACACCATATATTTT. It translates to CGNEQNSGNTIYF.

This clone was counted a single time. The V gene is TRBV19, the J gene TRBJ1-1, with TRBD1 as a possible D gene (6 bases). Trimming took 5 bases from V and 0 from J, leaving 13 bases between them. CDR3 length equals 15 residues. Germline assignment: CDR1 LNHDA and CDR2 SQIVND (reference sequence). The CDR3 nucleotides are TGTGCCAGTAGTGCTCGGACAGCCATGAACACTGAAGCTTTCTTT. Its protein is CASSARTAMNTEAFF.

V is TRBV27 and J is TRBJ2-3, with D perhaps TRBD1 (8 bases). V dropped 6 bases and J dropped 2 bases, with 24 bases sitting between them. The CDR3 totals 18 residues. Germline CDR1 and CDR2: MNHEY and SMNVEV (reference sequence). The CDR3 DNA follows: TGTGCCAGCAGGGGAGGGGACAGGACGCGCTTTTCCACAGATACGCAGTATTTT. Translation: CASRGGDRTRFSTDTQYF.

The rearrangement links TRBV10-3 to TRBJ1-1; possible D gene TRBD1, 6 bases. V gave up 6 bases and J gave up 6 bases, with 14 bases separating them. The CDR3 spans 13 residues. Germline CDR1 is ENHRY and CDR2 is SYGVKD. The CDR3 region is CAIRPLQGSEAFF. In nucleotides, the CDR3 is TGTGCCATCAGGCCTCTACAGGGTTCTGAAGCTTTCTTT.

This rearrangement joins TRBV5-6 to TRBJ1-3; D is ambiguous. The germline V and J ends were trimmed by 0 bases and 0 bases, with 13 bases remaining between them. The CDR3 loop spans 17 amino acids. The V gene's germline CDR1 is SGHDT and CDR2 YYEEEE. The CDR3 reads CASSLVELRNSGNTIYF. Written as DNA, the CDR3 is TGTGCCAGCAGCTTGGTAGAGCTCCGCAACTCTGGAAACACCATATATTTT.

This clone showed up just a few times. The gene calls are TRBV11-2 and TRBJ1-2, with 8 nucleotides matching TRBD1. Germline V gene lookup returns CDR1 SGHAT and CDR2 FQNNGV. This CDR3 is 14 amino acids long. V was pared by 1 base and J by 10 bases, with 8 bases of the junction left unmatched. CDR3 sequence reads: CASSLAGGPNSYTF. The CDR3, as DNA: TGTGCCAGCAGCTTAGCAGGGGGCCCGAACTCCTACACCTTC.

The CDR3 DNA follows: TGTGCCAGTAGTTCCCAGGACTTTGCTGGCGACGAGCAGTACTTC. This sequence encodes CASSSQDFAGDEQYF. This sequence joins TRBV19 and TRBJ2-7, with TRBD2 as a possible D gene (5 bases). Trimming took 5 bases from V and 5 from J, leaving 19 bases between them. Germline CDR1 is LNHDA and CDR2 is SQIVND (reference sequence). This CDR3 spans 15 amino acids. The full variable domain, with the rest looked up from reference TRBV19 and TRBJ2-7, is DGGITQSPKYLFRKEGQNVTLSCEQNLNHDAMYWYRQDPGQGLRLIYYSQIVNDFQKGDIAEGYSVSREKKESFPLTVTSAQKNPTAFYLCASSSQDFAGDEQYFGPGTRLTVT.

This sequence joins TRBV6-5 and TRBJ1-6; D possibly corresponds to TRBD1 (6 bases). CDR1 MNHEY and CDR2 SVGAGI come from the germline V gene. Trimming stripped 5 bases from V and 10 bases from J, with 18 bases between. The CDR3 extends over 15 amino acids. The DNA of the CDR3 is TGTGCCAGCAGTATAACAGGGAGGGGAGGATCACCCCTCCACTTT. Its translation: CASSITGRGGSPLHF.

The V gene is TRBV11-3, the J gene TRBJ2-1; 9 bases agree with TRBD2. The trim removed 5 bases at V and 5 bases at J, leaving 7 bases unmatched. CDR1 is SGHNT, CDR2 YENEEA, per germline. The CDR3 has 15 amino acids. The chain's CDR3 is CASSDTSGYNNEQFF. CDR3 DNA sequence: TGTGCCAGCAGCGATACTAGCGGGTACAACAATGAGCAGTTCTTC.

The V call is TRBV3-1 (or the pseudogene TRBV3-2), the J call TRBJ2-7, with a possible D match to TRBD2 (6 bases). CDR3 length: 18 amino acids. Trimming cost V 0 bases and J 3 bases, with 21 bases left between them. Germline V gene lookup returns CDR1 LGHDT and CDR2 YNNKEL (reference sequence). As DNA, the CDR3 is TGTGCCAGCAGCCAAGATACACCTGGGCTTGGACTACTCTACGAGCAGTACTTC. Residues: CASSQDTPGLGLLYEQYF.

The gene calls are TRBV7-8 and TRBJ2-2; no clear D gene. The germline V and J ends were trimmed by 1 base and 3 bases, with 12 bases remaining between them. Germline V gene data show CDR1 as SGHVS and CDR2 as FQNEAQ. This CDR3 comprises 16 residues. The chain's CDR3 is CASSLGGGSYTGELFF. CDR3 DNA: TGTGCCAGCAGCTTAGGCGGCGGCAGCTACACCGGGGAGCTGTTTTTT.

This clone was recorded a few times. The chain joins TRBV2 to TRBJ1-6; D uncertain. The germline V and J ends were trimmed by 2 bases and 8 bases, with 10 bases remaining between them. The V gene's germline CDR1 is SNHLY and CDR2 FYNNEI. The CDR3 extends over 14 amino acids. The CDR3, as DNA: TGTGCCAGCAGTGAACTGCCCGGTCATTCACCCCTCCACTTT. Amino acid sequence: CASSELPGHSPLHF.

In DNA, the CDR3 is TGTGCCAGCAGTCTGCAGCGGGCCTTGGTCTACAATGAGCAGTTCTTC. Its protein product is CASSLQRALVYNEQFF. The chain combines TRBV5-6 with TRBJ2-1, with D maybe TRBD2 (6 bases). The CDR3 is 16 residues long. V was trimmed by 5 bases and J by 3 bases, leaving 18 bases between them. Germline CDR1 reads SGHDT; CDR2 reads YYEEEE.

A few counts support this clone. This sequence joins TRBV5-6 and TRBJ1-2; TRBD1 might be the D (5 bases). The CDR3 runs 16 residues. Trimming left V 0 bases short and J 6 bases short, with 18 bases between. Germline assignment: CDR1 SGHDT and CDR2 YYEEEE. CDR3 sequence reads: CASSLAGGRQGDGYTF. DNA for the CDR3: TGTGCCAGCAGCTTGGCCGGGGGGAGACAAGGCGATGGCTACACCTTC. The variable domain in full, with the rest retrieved from reference TRBV5-6 and TRBJ1-2, is DAGVTQSPTHLIKTRGQQVTLRCSPKSGHDTVSWYQQALGQGPQFIFQYYEEEERQRGNFPDRFSGHQFPNYSSELNVNALLLGDSALYLCASSLAGGRQGDGYTFGSGTRLTVV.

The chain carries TRBV6-5 and TRBJ1-5, with D uncertain. V shed 6 bases and J shed 0 bases, with 6 bases lying between them. Germline loops: CDR1 MNHEY, CDR2 SVGAGI. This CDR3 has 13 residues. In nucleotides, the CDR3 is TGTGCCAGCAGCTCTTATAGCAATCAGCCCCAGCATTTT. The encoded protein is CASSSYSNQPQHF.

This clone occurred once. The J gene is TRBJ1-1, the V gene TRBV19, with 7 nucleotides matching TRBD1. Germline CDR1 LNHDA, CDR2 SQIVND (reference sequence). Unmatched junction bases numbered 0, after V lost 9 bases and J lost 5 bases. The CDR3 spans 10 residues. CDR3 sequence: CASRGTEAFF. CDR3 DNA: TGTGCCAGCAGGGGGACTGAAGCTTTCTTT.

V is TRBV3-1 (or the pseudogene TRBV3-2) and J is TRBJ2-1; 9 bases are a match to TRBD2. J was trimmed by 4 bases and V by 0 bases; bases with no gene match: 10. The CDR3 spans 18 residues. Germline V CDR1 and CDR2: LGHDT, YNNKEL (reference sequence). The CDR3 DNA follows: TGTGCCAGCAGCCAAGATGAGGGCCTAGCGGGAAAATACAATGAGCAGTTCTTC. Amino acid sequence: CASSQDEGLAGKYNEQFF.